Shown below are 21 T cell receptor beta chains from a single sample sequenced in a study of blood T cell repertoires in COVID-19. Generated by immunoSEQ multiplex PCR, the TCRdb table keeps only in-frame clones and is missing some. The sample gives some 250,000 clones, roughly 89% of which show up once; around 3.7% is in the top ten. What was sequenced was PBMCs or T cells enriched from blood (not recorded which). These receptors came from a woman aged 30 to 39 with acute COVID-19.

This clone appeared a few times. The chain uses TRBV4-1 and TRBJ1-1, with D hard to call. The ends were cut back, 5 bases at V and 3 bases at J, with 13 bases in the middle. The CDR3 runs to 14 residues. Germline CDR1 and CDR2: MGHRA and YSYEKL. Written as DNA, the CDR3 is TGCGCCAGCAGCGCCCGTTTCGAGGACACTGAAGCTTTCTTT. Translating it yields CASSARFEDTEAFF.

The V call is TRBV9, the J call TRBJ1-2; the D gene is possibly TRBD1 (6 bases). V gave up 8 bases and J gave up 4 bases, with 21 bases separating them. Per the germline V gene, CDR1 is SGDLS and CDR2 is YYNGEE. This CDR3 is built from 15 residues. The CDR3 DNA follows: TGTGCCAGTTTTATCGGGGGGGCCCCCCTCTATGGCTACACCTTC. Protein sequence: CASFIGGAPLYGYTF.

CDR3 loop: CASSQDLGEIGGNTEAFF. CDR3 nucleotide sequence: TGCGCCAGCAGCCAAGATCTAGGGGAGATCGGGGGAAACACTGAAGCTTTCTTT. The rearrangement links TRBV4-1 to TRBJ1-1; D might be TRBD1 (5 bases). Trimming removed 0 bases at V and 2 bases at J, with 19 bases between. CDR3 length: 18 residues. Per the germline V gene, CDR1 is MGHRA and CDR2 is YSYEKL.

The rearrangement links TRBV6-5 to TRBJ1-1; no definite D call. The ends were cut back, 3 bases at V and 5 bases at J, with 13 bases in the middle. Looked up from germline, CDR1 is MNHEY and CDR2 is SVGAGI. The CDR3 covers 14 residues. CDR3 bases: TGTGCCAGCAGTTATCGACCGGGAGGAACTGAAGCTTTCTTT. Its translation: CASSYRPGGTEAFF.

For the CDR3, the DNA is TGTGCCAGCACCGCGGGACAGGGGAAAGCTGGAAACACCATATATTTT. It specifies CASTAGQGKAGNTIYF. This chain connects TRBV3-1 (or the pseudogene TRBV3-2) to TRBJ1-3; TRBD1 matches 10 bases. Unmatched junction bases numbered 8, after V lost 7 bases and J lost 2 bases. Germline values: CDR1 LGHDT, CDR2 YNNKEL (reference sequence). The CDR3 consists of 16 residues.

As for this clone: In the same sample, other DNA sequences code for this CDR3. This rearrangement joins TRBV29-1 to TRBJ1-2; 7 bases match TRBD1. From germline, CDR1 is SQVTM and CDR2 ANQGSEA. V lost 4 bases, J lost 5 bases, and 1 base stayed unmatched. The CDR3 runs to 11 residues. CDR3 loop: CSVGDSYGYTF. The DNA for the CDR3 is TGCAGCGTTGGGGACAGTTATGGCTACACCTTC. The full variable domain, rest sourced from reference TRBV29-1 and TRBJ1-2, is SAVISQKPSRDICQRGTSLTIQCQVDSQVTMMFWYRQQPGQSLTLIATANQGSEATYESGFVIDKFPISRPNLTFSTLTVSNMSPEDSSIYLCSVGDSYGYTFGSGTRLTVV.

This chain connects TRBV4-1 to TRBJ2-7; 7 nucleotides match TRBD1. This CDR3 region has 19 residues. V lost 2 bases to trimming and J lost 0 bases; unmatched junction nucleotides: 16. Germline CDR1 MGHRA, CDR2 YSYEKL. The CDR3 DNA sequence: TGCGCCAGCAGCCAACCGACGGGCAGGGGGTCCCAAAGCTCCTACGAGCAGTACTTC. Encoded protein: CASSQPTGRGSQSSYEQYF.

This sequence joins TRBV5-1 and TRBJ1-3; D not certain. CDR3 length: 15 residues. The germline V gene has CDR1 SGHRS and CDR2 YFSETQ. V lost 5 bases, J lost 0 bases, and 12 bases lay in between. The CDR3: CASSLSHGSGNTIYF. CDR3 nucleotide sequence: TGCGCCAGCAGTCTGAGCCACGGCTCTGGAAACACCATATATTTT.

The genes are TRBV21-1 and TRBJ1-4; the D call of TRBD1 is as the table states it, not checked on the DNA. TRBV21-1 is recorded as a pseudogene. The CDR3 loop spans 18 amino acids. CDR3 region: CASSSRGLVTQGAEKLFF. Here the CDR3 DNA reads TGTGCCAGCAGCAGCAGGGGGCTTGTAACCCAAGGTGCTGAAAAACTGTTTTTT.

The V gene is TRBV5-1, the J gene TRBJ1-3; weak D call: TRBD1 (5 bases). This CDR3 comprises 15 residues. The V gene's germline CDR1 is SGHRS and CDR2 YFSETQ. V shed 4 bases and J shed 0 bases, with 11 bases lying between them. The CDR3 sequence is CASSPLRDSGNTIYF. The CDR3 DNA sequence: TGCGCCAGCAGCCCACTCAGGGACTCTGGAAACACCATATATTTT.

CDR3: CASSDDGGAIQETQYF. The DNA for the CDR3 is TGTGCCAGCAGCGACGACGGGGGGGCCATTCAGGAGACCCAGTACTTC. The chain uses TRBV9 and TRBJ2-5, with TRBD2 matching 8 bases. The CDR3 spans 16 residues. CDR1 and CDR2 from the germline V gene are SGDLS and YYNGEE. Trimming at V came to 3 bases and at J to 5 bases, leaving 12 bases not matched to a gene.

This clone was recorded once. J is TRBJ2-2 and V is TRBV9, with 9 bases identical to TRBD2. CDR1 is SGDLS, CDR2 YYNGEE, per germline. Trimming removed 0 bases from V and 1 base from J; junction bases left unmatched: 4. This CDR3 contains 17 residues. The CDR3 loop is CASSVAVAGENTGELFF. DNA of the CDR3: TGTGCCAGCAGCGTAGCGGTAGCGGGGGAGAACACCGGGGAGCTGTTTTTT.

The V and J genes are TRBV9 and TRBJ2-5, with D possibly TRBD2 on 5 matching bases. Trimming removed 2 bases at V and 1 base at J, with 12 bases between. Germline values: CDR1 SGDLS, CDR2 YYNGEE. This CDR3 contains 15 residues. The CDR3 here is CASSVAGGPQETQYF. CDR3 in DNA: TGTGCCAGCAGCGTTGCGGGCGGGCCCCAAGAGACCCAGTACTTC.

V and J are TRBV28 and TRBJ1-1; D possibly corresponds to TRBD1 (6 bases). The CDR3 runs 14 residues. Germline V gene data show CDR1 as MDHEN and CDR2 as SYDVKM. Trimming removed 5 bases from V and 3 bases from J, with 13 bases in between. CDR3 sequence reads: CASSARGGDTEAFF. In nucleotides, the CDR3 is TGTGCCAGCAGTGCCAGGGGTGGGGACACTGAAGCTTTCTTT.

The CDR3 loop is CASSSRTGGYGYTF. The CDR3 DNA reads TGTGCCAGCAGCTCGAGGACAGGAGGGTATGGCTACACCTTC. The V and J genes are TRBV7-9 and TRBJ1-2; 7 bases are a match to TRBD1. Germline trimming cut 4 bases from V and 5 bases from J; bases unmatched to any gene: 7. Per the germline V gene, CDR1 is SEHNR and CDR2 is FQNEAQ (reference sequence). This CDR3 is built from 14 residues.

This chain joins TRBV14 and TRBJ1-1; tentatively, D is TRBD1 (6 bases). The V and J ends lost 1 base and 6 bases respectively, with 12 bases between them. CDR3 length: 14 amino acids. Germline CDR1 reads SGHDN; CDR2 reads FVKESK. The CDR3 sequence is CASSQAIRGAEAFF. The CDR3 DNA is TGTGCCAGCAGCCAAGCGATCAGGGGCGCTGAAGCTTTCTTT. Supplemented by reference TRBV14 and TRBJ1-1, the full variable domain reads EAGVTQFPSHSVIEKGQTVTLRCDPISGHDNLYWYRRVMGKEIKFLLHFVKESKQDESGMPNNRFLAERTGGTYSTLKVQPAELEDSGVYFCASSQAIRGAEAFFGQGTRLTVV.

V is TRBV7-2 and J is TRBJ1-5; no clear D. CDR1 SGHTA and CDR2 FQGNSA come from the germline V gene. V lost 5 bases, J lost 5 bases, and 16 bases lay in between. The CDR3 spans 15 residues. In DNA form, the CDR3 reads TGTGCCAGCAGCCCGCAGGCAGTGAGGGATCAGCCCCAGCATTTT. Translating it yields CASSPQAVRDQPQHF.

The V gene is TRBV27, the J gene TRBJ1-2, with 9 bases that match TRBD1. V gave up 3 bases and J gave up 2 bases; unmatched junction bases: 1. The CDR3 totals 14 residues. The germline V gene has CDR1 MNHEY and CDR2 SMNVEV (reference sequence). CDR3 loop: CASSFDRGNYGYTF. CDR3 bases: TGTGCCAGCAGTTTCGACAGGGGGAACTATGGCTACACCTTC.

The CDR3 sequence is CASSWTSGGGEGTGELFF. CDR3 DNA sequence: TGTGCCAGCAGCTGGACTAGCGGGGGTGGGGAGGGCACCGGGGAGCTGTTTTTT. V is TRBV11-3 and J is TRBJ2-2, with 13 positions matching TRBD2. V shed 4 bases and J 4 bases; nucleotides not matched to a gene: 9. CDR1 and CDR2 (germline): SGHNT, YENEEA. This CDR3 is 18 amino acids long. Together with reference TRBV11-3 and TRBJ2-2, the CDR3 gives the full variable domain: EAGVVQSPRYKIIEKKQPVAFWCNPISGHNTLYWYLQNLGQGPELLIRYENEEAVDDSQLPKDRFSAERLKGVDSTLKIQPAELGDSAVYLCASSWTSGGGEGTGELFFGEGSRLTVL.

J is TRBJ1-6 and V is TRBV19; possible D gene TRBD1, 5 bases. This CDR3 is built from 16 residues. Germline loops: CDR1 LNHDA, CDR2 SQIVND (reference sequence). V lost 7 bases to trimming and J lost 4 bases, with 17 bases between them. CDR3: CASTSQKAGYNSPLHF. CDR3 DNA: TGTGCCAGTACCTCCCAGAAGGCAGGGTATAATTCACCCCTCCACTTT.

The chain carries TRBV19 and TRBJ1-5; 8 positions match TRBD1. The ends lost 8 bases at V and 4 bases at J; junction bases unmatched: 10. Germline V CDR1 and CDR2: LNHDA, SQIVND (reference sequence). The CDR3 totals 15 residues. The CDR3 nucleotides are TGTGCCAGTCGGCCCGAGGACAGGGTAAATCAGCCCCAGCATTTT. Amino acid sequence: CASRPEDRVNQPQHF.